This T cell receptor beta chain was profiled in a study of shared clonotypes between healthy human individuals. Whole-study context: Three CD4 naive, three CD4 memory, two CD8 naive and one CD8 memory plate were used per donor.

CDR1 and CDR2 from the germline V gene are MNHEY and SMNVEV (reference sequence). The V and J ends lost 6 bases and 0 bases respectively, with 15 bases between them. This CDR3 is built from 15 residues. Deep was the level used in running the assay. In the original workflow: Filtering differed because ImmunoSEQ produced junction-only sequences that carried no quality scores. Profiling relied on immunoSEQ multiplex PCR, and the TCRdb table lists in-frame clones only, not all of them. V, J and clone size reflect that table, while D and trimming were determined from the DNA. Altogether a few million clones are present, approximately 95% being singletons, with the ten largest covering under 0.45%.

The clonotype was recovered from a young man in good health. Some clones in this sample may be carry-over from other donors' samples. What was sequenced was naive CD4+ T cells from PBMCs. Regarding subset: CD45RA+ positively selected. The chain employs TRBV27 and TRBJ2-7, with D perhaps TRBD1 (5 bases). As DNA, the CDR3 is TGTGCCAGCAGGCCCGCAGGGATGGGCTCCTACGAGCAGTACTTC. Amino acid sequence: CASRPAGMGSYEQYF.